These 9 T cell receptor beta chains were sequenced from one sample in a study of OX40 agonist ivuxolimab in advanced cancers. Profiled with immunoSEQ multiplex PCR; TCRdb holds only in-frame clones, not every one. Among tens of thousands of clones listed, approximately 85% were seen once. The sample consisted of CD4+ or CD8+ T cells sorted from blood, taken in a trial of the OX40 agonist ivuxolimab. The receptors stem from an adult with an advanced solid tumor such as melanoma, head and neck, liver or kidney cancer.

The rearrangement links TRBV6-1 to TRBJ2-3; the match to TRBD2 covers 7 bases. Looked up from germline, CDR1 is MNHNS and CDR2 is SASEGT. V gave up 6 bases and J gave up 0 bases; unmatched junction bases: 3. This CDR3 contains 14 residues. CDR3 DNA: TGTGCCAGCAGAATAGCGGGTAGCACAGATACGCAGTATTTT. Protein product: CASRIAGSTDTQYF.

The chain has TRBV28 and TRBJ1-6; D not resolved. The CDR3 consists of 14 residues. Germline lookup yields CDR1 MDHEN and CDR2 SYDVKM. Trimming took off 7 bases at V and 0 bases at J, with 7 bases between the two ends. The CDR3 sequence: CASTGGSYNSPLHF. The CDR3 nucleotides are TGTGCCAGCACGGGAGGCTCCTATAATTCACCCCTCCACTTT.

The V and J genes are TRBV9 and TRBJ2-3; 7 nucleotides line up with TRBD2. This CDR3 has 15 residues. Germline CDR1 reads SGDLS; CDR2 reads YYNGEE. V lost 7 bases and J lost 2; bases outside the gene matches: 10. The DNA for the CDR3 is TGTGCCAGCGGCGCTAGCGGTTTCGACACAGATACGCAGTATTTT. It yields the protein CASGASGFDTDTQYF. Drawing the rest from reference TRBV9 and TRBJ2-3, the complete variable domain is DSGVTQTPKHLITATGQRVTLRCSPRSGDLSVYWYQQSLDQGLQFLIQYYNGEERAKGNILERFSAQQFPDLHSELNLSSLELGDSALYFCASGASGFDTDTQYFGPGTRLTVL.

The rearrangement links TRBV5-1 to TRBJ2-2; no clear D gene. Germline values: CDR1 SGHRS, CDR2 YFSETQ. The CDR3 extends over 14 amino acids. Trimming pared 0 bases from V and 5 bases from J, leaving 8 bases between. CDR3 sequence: CASSLDRPTGELFF. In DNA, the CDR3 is TGCGCCAGCAGCTTGGACAGACCTACCGGGGAGCTGTTTTTT.

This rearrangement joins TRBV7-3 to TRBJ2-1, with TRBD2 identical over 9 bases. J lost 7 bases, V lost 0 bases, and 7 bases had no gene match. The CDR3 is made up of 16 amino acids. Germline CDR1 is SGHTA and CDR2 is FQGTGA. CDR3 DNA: TGTGCCAGCAGCTTAACAGGCGGGGGGGCCTTGAATGAGCAGTTCTTC. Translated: CASSLTGGGALNEQFF.

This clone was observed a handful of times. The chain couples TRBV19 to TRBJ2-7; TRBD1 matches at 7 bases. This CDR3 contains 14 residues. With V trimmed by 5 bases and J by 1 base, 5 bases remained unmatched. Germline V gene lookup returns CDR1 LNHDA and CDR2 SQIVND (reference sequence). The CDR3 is CASSVGTASYEQYF. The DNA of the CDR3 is TGTGCCAGTAGTGTGGGGACAGCTTCCTACGAGCAGTACTTC. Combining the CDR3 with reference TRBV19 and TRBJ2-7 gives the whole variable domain DGGITQSPKYLFRKEGQNVTLSCEQNLNHDAMYWYRQDPGQGLRLIYYSQIVNDFQKGDIAEGYSVSREKKESFPLTVTSAQKNPTAFYLCASSVGTASYEQYFGPGTRLTVT.

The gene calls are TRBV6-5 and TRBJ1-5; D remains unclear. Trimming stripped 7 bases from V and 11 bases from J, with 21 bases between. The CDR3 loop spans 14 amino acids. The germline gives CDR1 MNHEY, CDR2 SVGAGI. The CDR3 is CASMLMVGSGAQHF. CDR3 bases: TGTGCCAGCATGCTAATGGTGGGTTCGGGAGCCCAGCATTTT.

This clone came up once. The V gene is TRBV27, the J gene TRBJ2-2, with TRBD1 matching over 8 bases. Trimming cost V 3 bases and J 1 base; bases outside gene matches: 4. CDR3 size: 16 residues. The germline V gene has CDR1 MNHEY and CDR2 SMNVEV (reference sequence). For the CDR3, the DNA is TGTGCCAGCAGTTTTTATGGGACAGGGAACACCGGGGAGCTGTTTTTT. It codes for CASSFYGTGNTGELFF.

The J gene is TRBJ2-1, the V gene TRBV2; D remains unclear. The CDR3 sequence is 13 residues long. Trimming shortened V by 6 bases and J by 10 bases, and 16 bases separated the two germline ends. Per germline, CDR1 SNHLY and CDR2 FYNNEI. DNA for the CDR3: TGTGCCAGCAGCGAACAGAGCTCCGGGGAGCAGTTCTTC. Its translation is CASSEQSSGEQFF.